This T cell receptor beta chain derives from a study of control samples from healthy donors and cancer patients. The CDR3 loop spans 16 amino acids. Germline CDR1 and CDR2: LNHDA and SQIVND (reference sequence). With 7 bases removed from V and 0 bases from J, the gap between germline ends came to 19 bases. The protocol was immunoSEQ multiplex PCR, while the TCRdb copy is restricted to in-frame clones and leaves out a portion. The sample consists of 150,000 to 200,000 clones, 85% to 95% of them appearing once. V and J are TRBV19 and TRBJ2-7; TRBD2 is a possible D gene (5 bases). The TCR was taken from a man in his late teens or twenties in good health. Sequenced sample: blood. CDR3 coding DNA: TGTGCCAGTAAGAGTGAGGGCTTACCCCACTCCTACGAGCAGTACTTC. Its protein is CASKSEGLPHSYEQYF.